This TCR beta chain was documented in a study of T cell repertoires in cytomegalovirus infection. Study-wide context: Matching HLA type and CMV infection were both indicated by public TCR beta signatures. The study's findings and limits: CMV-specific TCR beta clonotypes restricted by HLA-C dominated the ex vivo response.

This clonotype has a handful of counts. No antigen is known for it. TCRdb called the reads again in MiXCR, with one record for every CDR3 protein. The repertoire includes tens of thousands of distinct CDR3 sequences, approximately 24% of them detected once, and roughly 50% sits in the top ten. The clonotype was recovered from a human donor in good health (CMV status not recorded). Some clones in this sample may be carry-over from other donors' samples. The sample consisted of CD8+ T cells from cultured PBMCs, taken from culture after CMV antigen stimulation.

The CDR3 DNA follows: TGCGCCAGCAGCCAAGATCCGGGACAGGGGTCGAGCGAGCAGTACTTC. Translated, it gives CASSQDPGQGSSEQYF. The V call is TRBV4-3, the J call TRBJ2-7; TRBD1 matches 10 bases. CDR1 and CDR2 from the germline V gene are LGHNA and YSLEER. The CDR3 spans 16 residues. V lost 0 bases, J lost 6 bases, and 8 bases stayed unmatched.